The sequence of this TCR beta chain was determined in a study of cytomegalovirus exposure and HLA in healthy donors. The PCR ran on 60 Vbeta and 13 Jbeta primers. The protocol was immunoSEQ multiplex PCR, while the TCRdb copy is restricted to in-frame clones and leaves out a portion. The sample includes 40,000 to 45,000 clones. Trimming pared 7 bases from V and 7 bases from J, leaving 26 bases between. The germline CDR1 and CDR2 sequences are SQVTM and ANQGSEA. The CDR3 is made up of 15 amino acids. The source material was PBMCs. The clonotype originates from a man under 40 in good health and CMV-seronegative. The J gene is TRBJ2-7, the V gene TRBV29-1, with a weak D call TRBD2 (6 bases). The CDR3 DNA reads TGCAGCGGCAGCGTTGGAGGGAGAAGTTTCGGTGAGCAGTACTTC. Translated: CSGSVGGRSFGEQYF.